This TCR beta chain stems from a study of T cell responses to AZD1222 COVID-19 vaccine. Study-level background: Analysis merged second doses at about 4 or about 12 weeks.

This CDR3 contains 11 residues. The V end was cut by 6 bases, the J end by 6 bases, with 12 bases between. Germline V gives CDR1 SQVTM, CDR2 ANQGSEA. Study-level results: Just a handful of AZD1222 recipients tested seropositive at baseline.

This table comes from immunoSEQ multiplex PCR, and its TCRdb copy is limited to in-frame clones, with some not included. The table lists about 150,000 clones, about 92% of them singletons, with under 2% in the top ten. A remark on this clone: Its matching antigen is unknown.

This TCR came from an adult in good health. The V gene is TRBV29-1, the J gene TRBJ2-7; tentative D call: TRBD1 (5 bases). The sequencing used peripheral blood, collected on day 0 of AZD1222 vaccination. CDR3 region: CSVRTSLEQYF. The CDR3 region has the DNA TGCAGCGTCAGGACATCCCTCGAGCAGTACTTC.